The source of this TCR beta chain is a study of T cell changes during pregnancy in multiple sclerosis. V shed 6 bases and J shed 3 bases, with 15 bases lying between them. Looked up from germline, CDR1 is MDHEN and CDR2 is SYDVKM. This CDR3 region has 15 residues. Assay: immunoSEQ multiplex PCR; the TCRdb copy retains only in-frame clones and omits some. The sample carries about 30,000 clones, approximately 91% recorded once. V is TRBV28 and J is TRBJ2-1; a possible D gene is TRBD1 (6 bases). The sample was peripheral blood, taken in the second trimester of pregnancy. This receptor was obtained from a female donor in good health, enrolled as a control in a pregnancy study. The CDR3 reads CASSSNKGVYNEQFF. CDR3 in DNA: TGTGCCAGCAGCTCAAACAAGGGGGTCTACAATGAGCAGTTCTTC.